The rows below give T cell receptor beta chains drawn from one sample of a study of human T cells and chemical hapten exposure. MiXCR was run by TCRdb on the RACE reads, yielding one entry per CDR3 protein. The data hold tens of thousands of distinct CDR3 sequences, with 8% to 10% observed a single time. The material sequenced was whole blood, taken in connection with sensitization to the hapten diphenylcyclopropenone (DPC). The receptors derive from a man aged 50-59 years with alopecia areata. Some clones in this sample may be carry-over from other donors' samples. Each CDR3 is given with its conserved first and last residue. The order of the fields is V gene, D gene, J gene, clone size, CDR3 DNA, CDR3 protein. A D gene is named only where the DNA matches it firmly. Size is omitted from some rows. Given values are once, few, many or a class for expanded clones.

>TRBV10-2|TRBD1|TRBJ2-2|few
TGCGCCAGCAGTGGGACAGGCTCGGGGGAGCTGTTTTTT
CASSGTGSGELFF
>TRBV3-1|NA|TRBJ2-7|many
TGTGCCAGCAGCCGACTAGACGACGAGCAGTACTTC
CASSRLDDEQYF
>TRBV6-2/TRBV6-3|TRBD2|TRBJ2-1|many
TGTGCCAGCAGTTTAACCGCCGGACTAGAAATATACAATGAGCAGTTCTTC
CASSLTAGLEIYNEQFF
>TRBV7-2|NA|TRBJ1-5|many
TGTGCCAGCAGCACCGGACAGTACAATCAGCCCCAGCATTTT
CASSTGQYNQPQHF
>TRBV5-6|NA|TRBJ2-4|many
TGTGCCAGCAGCCGGGACCTAGCTAAGAACATTCAGTACTTC
CASSRDLAKNIQYF
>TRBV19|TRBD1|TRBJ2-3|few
TGTGCCAGTACTCAGGGGGCGCAAAGCACAGATACGCAGTATTTT
CASTQGAQSTDTQYF
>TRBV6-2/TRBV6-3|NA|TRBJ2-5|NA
TGTGCCAGCAGTTATGAAGTTGGGACCCAGTACTTC
CASSYEVGTQYF
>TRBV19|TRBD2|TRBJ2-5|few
TGTGCCAGTAGTATAGATCTGGGACTAGCGCAAGAGACCCAGTACTTC
CASSIDLGLAQETQYF
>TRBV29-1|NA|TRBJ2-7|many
TGCAGTATTCGTAAGGGCCCTGGAAACGAGCAGTACTTC
CSIRKGPGNEQYF
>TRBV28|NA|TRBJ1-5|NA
TGTGCCAGCAGGACCGGGACGGGCAGCAATCAGCCCCAGCATTTT
CASRTGTGSNQPQHF
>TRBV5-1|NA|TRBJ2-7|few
TGCGCCAGCAGCTTGATTAGCGGAGAGTACGAGCAGTACTTC
CASSLISGEYEQYF
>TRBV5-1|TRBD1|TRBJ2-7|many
TGCGCCAGCAGGATTGCCGGGACAGGGGTAGGCGAGCAGTACTTC
CASRIAGTGVGEQYF
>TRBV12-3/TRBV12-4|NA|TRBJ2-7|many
TGTGCCAGCTCCCGGGGGGCAGGGTCCGGCGAGCAGTACTTC
CASSRGAGSGEQYF
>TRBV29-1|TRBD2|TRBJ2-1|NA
TGCAGCGCTGGCTCCGGGACTAGCGTGAGGGGTGAGCAGTTCTTC
CSAGSGTSVRGEQFF
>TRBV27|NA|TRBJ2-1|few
TGTGCCAGCAGGAAGTGGACGTTGAATGAGCAGTTCTTC
CASRKWTLNEQFF
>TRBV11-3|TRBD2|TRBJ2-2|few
TGTGCCAGCAGCGGATGGACTAGCGGGAGGAAGAACACCGGGGAGCTGTTTTTT
CASSGWTSGRKNTGELFF
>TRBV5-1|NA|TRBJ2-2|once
TGCACCAGCAGCTTAACCACCGGGGAGCTGTTTTTT
CTSSLTTGELFF
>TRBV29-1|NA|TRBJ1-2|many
TGCAGCGTTGAAGCCAGAAGAGGCTACACCTTC
CSVEARRGYTF
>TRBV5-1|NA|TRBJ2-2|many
TGCGCCAGCACCGGGGGAACAGGGACCGGGGAGCTGTTTTTT
CASTGGTGTGELFF
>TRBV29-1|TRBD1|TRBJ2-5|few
TGCAGCGTAGGACAGGTTAAAGAGACCCAGTACTTC
CSVGQVKETQYF
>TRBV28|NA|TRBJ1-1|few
TGTGCCAGCAGTTTATCAGGGGTCATGAACACTGAAGCTTTCTTT
CASSLSGVMNTEAFF
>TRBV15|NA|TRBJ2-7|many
TGTGCCACCAGTGGGATGAGCAGACTCTACGAGCAGTACTTC
CATSGMSRLYEQYF
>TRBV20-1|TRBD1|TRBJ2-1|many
TGCAGTGCCTTGGACAGGCAAAGGCTATACAATGAGCAGTTCTTC
CSALDRQRLYNEQFF
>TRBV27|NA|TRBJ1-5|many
TGTGCCAGCAGGAGTAATAGCAATCAGCCCCAGCATTTT
CASRSNSNQPQHF
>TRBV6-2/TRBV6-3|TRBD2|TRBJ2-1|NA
TGTGCCAGCAGTCCAGCGGGAGGGCCCTACAATGAGCAGTTCTTC
CASSPAGGPYNEQFF
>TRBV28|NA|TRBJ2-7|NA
TGTGCCAGCAGTCCATCAGGGACTCGCCAGAACGAGCAGTACTTC
CASSPSGTRQNEQYF
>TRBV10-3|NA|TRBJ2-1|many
TGTGCCACCGTCGCGGCAGAATACAATGAGCAGTTCTTC
CATVAAEYNEQFF
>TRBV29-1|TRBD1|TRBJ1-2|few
TGCAGCGTCGATCCTAGGACAGGAGACTATGGCTACACCTTC
CSVDPRTGDYGYTF
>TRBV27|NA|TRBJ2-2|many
TGTGCCAGCAGTCCTCTTTCGGGGGCGCAGGTCGGGGAGCTGTTTTTT
CASSPLSGAQVGELFF
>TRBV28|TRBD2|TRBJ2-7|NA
TGTGCCAGCAGGGAGACTAGCGGGAACTCCTACGAGCAGTACTTC
CASRETSGNSYEQYF
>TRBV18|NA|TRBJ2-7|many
TGTGCCAGCTCACCACCGGCAAACCCTAACTACGAGCAGTACTTC
CASSPPANPNYEQYF
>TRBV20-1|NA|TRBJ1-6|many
TGCAGTGCTAGAGAACGGGCAGGGGCCTATAATTCACCCCTCCACTTT
CSARERAGAYNSPLHF
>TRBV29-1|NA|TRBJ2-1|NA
TGCAGCGTGACCAGCTACAATGAGCAGTTCTTC
CSVTSYNEQFF
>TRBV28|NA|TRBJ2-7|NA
TGTGCCAGCAGTTTAATAACAAGAGGCTACGAGCAGTACTTC
CASSLITRGYEQYF
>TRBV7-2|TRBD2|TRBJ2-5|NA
TGTGCCAGCAGCTTAGCGCCAGCGGGAGGGCCGGAGACCCAGTACTTC
CASSLAPAGGPETQYF
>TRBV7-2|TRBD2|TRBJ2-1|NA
TGTGCCAGCAGAACCGGGACTAGCGCCAATGAGCAGTTCTTC
CASRTGTSANEQFF
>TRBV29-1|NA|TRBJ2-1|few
TGCAGCGTTGTGTCGTTTATAACCTCCTACAATGAGCAGTTCTTC
CSVVSFITSYNEQFF
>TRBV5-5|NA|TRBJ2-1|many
TGTGCCAGCAGCTCCCTGGACGGTGAGCAGTTCTTC
CASSSLDGEQFF
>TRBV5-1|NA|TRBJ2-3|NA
TGCGCCAGCAGCCCTAGCTATGCCTCCACAGATACGCAGTATTTT
CASSPSYASTDTQYF
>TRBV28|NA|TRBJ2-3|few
TGTGCCAGCAGTCCCCAATCCGGGACTTACACAGATACGCAGTATTTT
CASSPQSGTYTDTQYF
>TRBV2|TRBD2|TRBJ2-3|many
TGTGCCAGCAGAGATGCCGGGAGGGGGACGCAGTATTTT
CASRDAGRGTQYF
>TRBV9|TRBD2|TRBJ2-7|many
TGTGCCAGCAGCTCCGGACTAGGCCGCTACGAGCAGTACTTC
CASSSGLGRYEQYF
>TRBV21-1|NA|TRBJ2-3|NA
TGTGCCAGCAGCTTGGGAGAGGGGTATTTT
CASSLGEGYF
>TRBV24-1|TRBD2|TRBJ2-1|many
TGTGCCACCAGTGCCTCGGGGCGGGAGGGTTACAATGAGCAGTTCTTC
CATSASGREGYNEQFF